This T cell receptor beta chain was sequenced during a study of read filtering for tumor transcriptome and immune sequencing. Points from the study as a whole: The sorted CD138-negative fraction was a mixed bone marrow immune population, not purified T cells. Correlation between methods rose after single-read clonotypes were removed.

This clonotype has at least ten counts. The antigen remains unidentified. Molecular barcoded adaptors covering alpha/delta and beta/gamma chains were used on 400 to 450 ng RNA. TCRdb re-called the reads through MiXCR, storing one row per CDR3 protein. The repertoire holds some 130,000 distinct CDR3 sequences, with 13% as singletons. This CDR3 comprises 14 residues. The junction had 7 bases not matched to a gene; V was cut back by 4 bases and J by 6 bases. The germline V gene encodes CDR1 SEHNR and CDR2 FQNEAQ (reference sequence). V usage is TRBV7-9 and J usage is TRBJ1-2; 8 bases are shared with TRBD1. The receptor's source is a donor over 35 with multiple myeloma. The sample was a population of CD138-negative cells sorted from bone marrow. Here the CDR3 reads CASSYEGQGHGYTF. CDR3 bases: TGTGCCAGCAGCTATGAAGGACAGGGACATGGCTACACCTTC.